The TCR beta chain described here comes from a study of T cell repertoires in cytomegalovirus infection. There are many counts of this clonotype. The germline gene is not matched at one end of the junction; a read error may be the cause. Germline lookup yields CDR1 DFQATT and CDR2 SNEGSKA (reference sequence). The CDR3 sequence is 11 residues long. TCRdb used MiXCR to reprocess the reads, holding one entry per CDR3 protein. The top ten clones hold about 4.6% of a sample with 150,000 to 200,000 distinct CDR3 sequences, roughly 9.8% of them seen once. Material: PBMCs. The receptor comes from a human donor in good health (CMV status not recorded). Some clones in this sample may be carry-over from other donors' samples. The V gene is TRBV20-1, the J gene TRBJ2-7; D remains unclear. The CDR3 sequence is CSAREGNEQYF. CDR3 nucleotides: TGCAGTGCAAGAGAAGGGAACGAGCAGTACTTC.